This T cell receptor beta chain originates from a study of T cell responses to AZD1222 COVID-19 vaccine. Study outcomes and limitations: Unmutated variant regions are reportedly the target of nearly half of TCRs that are spike-specific. Increased Spike-specific TCR breadth and depth were observed after two AZD1222 doses.

TCRdb's copy holds only in-frame clones and misses some; the assay was immunoSEQ multiplex PCR. The table shows 90,000 to 150,000 clones, with approximately 86% occurring only once. There are a few counts of this clone. Its antigen is undetermined. The junction had 3 bases not matched to a gene; V was cut back by 2 bases and J by 5 bases. Germline V gives CDR1 SGHVS, CDR2 FQNEAQ. CDR3 size: 14 residues. This rearrangement joins TRBV7-8 to TRBJ1-5; 7 bases match TRBD1. The TCR originated in an adult who received the AZD1222 COVID-19 vaccine. This specimen consisted of peripheral blood, obtained 28 days after the second AZD1222 dose. The CDR3 nucleotides read TGTGCCAGCAGCTTAAGACAGGGTTATCAGCCCCAGCATTTT. Protein: CASSLRQGYQPQHF. The full variable domain, in which reference TRBV7-8 and TRBJ1-5 provide the parts outside the CDR3, is GAGVSQSPRYKVAKRGQDVALRCDPISGHVSLFWYQQALGQGPEFLTYFQNEAQLDKSGLPSDRFFAERPEGSVSTLKIQRTQQEDSAVYLCASSLRQGYQPQHFGDGTRLSIL.